The 20 T cell receptor beta chains below were found in one sample sequenced in a study of control samples from healthy donors and cancer patients. Sequenced by immunoSEQ multiplex PCR; TCRdb stores in-frame clones only, minus some. The sample has about 59,000 clones; about 92% are singletons. The sequenced sample consisted of PBMCs. Receptor source: a man between 40 and 49 years old with colorectal cancer.

The chain has TRBV18 and TRBJ2-6, with D uncertain. This CDR3 comprises 17 residues. Germline lookup yields CDR1 KGHSH and CDR2 LQKENI. Trimming took 3 bases from V and 2 from J, leaving 14 bases between them. CDR3: CASSPAGTLAGANVLTF. DNA for the CDR3: TGTGCCAGCTCACCGGCAGGAACCTTAGCTGGGGCCAACGTCCTGACTTTC.

The chain is built from TRBV12-3 or TRBV12-4 and TRBJ2-4; D may correspond to TRBD1 or TRBD2 (6 bases each). Trimming removed 6 bases from V and 15 bases from J, with 15 bases in between. The CDR3 covers 11 residues. The CDR3 DNA is TGTGCCAGCAGGGGGGCGGGACAAGGGTACTTC. It yields the protein CASRGAGQGYF.

This chain joins TRBV27 and TRBJ1-2; D is possibly TRBD1 (5 bases). The V gene's germline CDR1 is MNHEY and CDR2 SMNVEV (reference sequence). V was pared by 0 bases and J by 4 bases, with 9 bases between. The CDR3 runs to 14 residues. CDR3 in DNA: TGTGCCAGCAGTTTATCCGGGGCAGCCTATGGCTACACCTTC. It encodes CASSLSGAAYGYTF.

This chain joins TRBV9 and TRBJ1-2; the D is unclear. Looked up from germline, CDR1 is SGDLS and CDR2 is YYNGEE. Trimming took off 4 bases at V and 8 bases at J, with 9 bases between the two ends. The CDR3 runs 11 residues. The CDR3 sequence: CASSTMRGYTF. CDR3 coding DNA: TGTGCCAGCAGCACCATGAGGGGCTACACCTTC.

This CDR3 is CASSTGTGVYNEQFF. CDR3 nucleotides: TGTGCCAGCAGTACCGGGACAGGGGTTTACAATGAGCAGTTCTTC. The V and J genes are TRBV6-6 and TRBJ2-1; the match to TRBD1 covers 10 bases. The CDR3 spans 15 residues. V trimming: 5 bases; J trimming: 4 bases; junction bases outside the gene matches: 5. Germline V gene lookup returns CDR1 MNHNY and CDR2 SVGAGI (reference sequence).

This clone was observed once. V usage is TRBV18 and J usage is TRBJ2-2, with D possibly matching TRBD1 (5 bases). Germline V gene sequence: CDR1 KGHSH, CDR2 LQKENI. The CDR3 consists of 13 residues. V shed 3 bases and J shed 5 bases, with 7 bases lying between them. The CDR3 DNA follows: TGTGCCAGCTCACCGCAGGGAACCGGGGAGCTGTTTTTT. It yields the protein CASSPQGTGELFF. The variable domain in full, with the rest retrieved from reference TRBV18 and TRBJ2-2, is NAGVMQNPRHLVRRRGQEARLRCSPMKGHSHVYWYRQLPEEGLKFMVYLQKENIIDESGMPKERFSAEFPKEGPSILRIQQVVRGDSAAYFCASSPQGTGELFFGEGSRLTVL.

This sequence joins TRBV9 and TRBJ2-4; TRBD1 aligns across 8 bases. Germline V gene data show CDR1 as SGDLS and CDR2 as YYNGEE. The CDR3 is 13 residues long. The ends lost 0 bases at V and 11 bases at J; junction bases unmatched: 4. The CDR3 loop reads CASSVGQGAVQYF. DNA of the CDR3: TGTGCCAGCAGCGTAGGGCAGGGGGCCGTTCAGTACTTC.

This chain connects TRBV20-1 to TRBJ2-3; no reliable D call. Germline assignment: CDR1 DFQATT and CDR2 SNEGSKA (reference sequence). The V and J ends lost 3 bases and 4 bases respectively, with 2 bases between them. CDR3 length: 10 residues. The DNA for the CDR3 is TGCAGTGCTAGGGCAGATACGCAGTATTTT. This sequence encodes CSARADTQYF.

The chain couples TRBV5-1 to TRBJ1-1, with D maybe TRBD1 (5 bases). V dropped 4 bases and J dropped 3 bases, with 16 bases sitting between them. CDR3 length: 15 amino acids. Per germline, CDR1 SGHRS and CDR2 YFSETQ. The DNA of the CDR3 is TGCGCCAGCAGCGCGACGGGGCTTGGGCACACTGAAGCTTTCTTT. Protein: CASSATGLGHTEAFF.

The table lists this clone with a count of one. The chain links TRBV5-5 to TRBJ1-6; no clear D gene. Germline CDR1 and CDR2: SGHKS and YYEKEE (reference sequence). V was clipped by 4 bases and J by 7 bases, with 9 bases between them. The CDR3 has 13 amino acids. The CDR3 protein is CASSNGPNSPLHF. CDR3 DNA: TGTGCCAGCAGCAATGGTCCCAATTCACCCCTCCACTTT.

The chain carries TRBV7-8 and TRBJ2-1, with D perhaps assigned TRBD1 or TRBD2 (6 bases each). The CDR3 runs 13 residues. Germline V lookup: CDR1 SGHVS, CDR2 FQNEAQ. CDR3 residues: CGTRGRLGDEQFF. CDR3 DNA: TGTGGCACTCGGGGGCGGCTGGGGGATGAGCAGTTCTTC.

This rearrangement joins TRBV3-1 (or the pseudogene TRBV3-2) to TRBJ2-2, with TRBD2 matching over 7 bases. The junction had 11 bases not matched to a gene; V was cut back by 3 bases and J by 4 bases. The CDR3 sequence is 17 residues long. The V gene's germline CDR1 is LGHDT and CDR2 YNNKEL (reference sequence). CDR3 protein: CASSQSGEGRGTGELFF. For the CDR3, the DNA is TGTGCCAGCAGCCAGTCGGGGGAGGGACGGGGCACCGGGGAGCTGTTTTTT.

The rearrangement links TRBV9 to TRBJ2-5; D is undetermined. The CDR3 length is 14 residues. Germline V CDR1 and CDR2: SGDLS, YYNGEE. V lost 0 bases and J lost 7, with 13 bases in between. The chain's CDR3 is CASSVDSDAGTQYF. CDR3 nucleotides: TGTGCCAGCAGCGTAGATAGTGACGCCGGGACCCAGTACTTC.

The rearrangement links TRBV7-8 to TRBJ2-2; no definite D call. V gave up 0 bases and J gave up 7 bases, with 0 bases separating them. The CDR3 consists of 11 residues. Germline values: CDR1 SGHVS, CDR2 FQNEAQ. Written as DNA, the CDR3 is TGTGCCAGCAGCTTAGCCGGGGAGCTGTTTTTT. Residues: CASSLAGELFF.

This chain uses TRBV14 with TRBJ2-4, with D perhaps TRBD2 (5 bases). Germline-derived CDR1 and CDR2 are SGHDN and FVKESK. The CDR3 has 14 amino acids. V lost 1 base and J lost 7, with 11 bases in between. The CDR3 bases are TGTGCCAGCAGCCAAGGGGGTACGGGGAACATTCAGTACTTC. Translating it yields CASSQGGTGNIQYF.

V is TRBV5-1 and J is TRBJ2-1, with TRBD2 matching 11 bases. The length of the CDR3 is 15 residues. V lost 1 base to trimming and J lost 7 bases; unmatched junction nucleotides: 4. Germline V lookup: CDR1 SGHRS, CDR2 YFSETQ. CDR3 loop: CASSLTSGGYNEQFF. In DNA form, the CDR3 reads TGCGCCAGCAGCTTGACTAGCGGGGGCTATAATGAGCAGTTCTTC.

The chain joins TRBV2 to TRBJ2-3; no reliable D call. The CDR3 spans 13 residues. Germline CDR1 reads SNHLY; CDR2 reads FYNNEI. Trimming removed 6 bases from V and 0 bases from J, with 7 bases in between. This chain's CDR3 is CASRDESTDTQYF. CDR3 sequence (DNA): TGTGCCAGCAGGGACGAGAGCACAGATACGCAGTATTTT.

This chain uses TRBV11-2 with TRBJ2-2, with D perhaps TRBD1 (5 bases). Germline assignment: CDR1 SGHAT and CDR2 FQNNGV. The CDR3 contains 16 residues. The V and J ends lost 5 bases and 4 bases respectively, with 17 bases between them. CDR3 coding DNA: TGTGCCAGCAGCACCGCCACAGGCGTCTTCACCGGGGAGCTGTTTTTT. This codes for CASSTATGVFTGELFF.

The chain has TRBV6-2 or TRBV6-3 and TRBJ2-7; TRBD2 matches 7 bases. The CDR3 has 17 residues. The germline V gene has CDR1 MNHEY and CDR2 SVGEGT. V lost 0 bases and J lost 0; bases outside the gene matches: 8. DNA of the CDR3: TGTGCCAGCAGTTACTCGATTATGGGGGGGAGCTCCTACGAGCAGTACTTC. Its translation: CASSYSIMGGSSYEQYF.

A single count supports this clone. J is TRBJ2-2 and V is TRBV4-1, with TRBD2 as a possible D gene (6 bases). Per germline, CDR1 MGHRA and CDR2 YSYEKL. The V and J ends lost 0 bases and 1 base respectively, with 9 bases between them. This CDR3 contains 16 residues. The CDR3 DNA reads TGCGCCAGCAGCCAAGACCCAGCGGGGAACACCGGGGAGCTGTTTTTT. Residues: CASSQDPAGNTGELFF.